This T cell receptor beta chain was sequenced in a study of chemoradiotherapy in HPV16-positive cancers. Study details: Candidate HPV-specific T-cell clones and common TCR motifs came from functional assays in two HPV16-positive patients.

Concerning this clone itself: As yet, its antigen is unknown.

Generated by immunoSEQ multiplex PCR, the TCRdb table keeps only in-frame clones and is missing some. The repertoire holds 30,000 or so clones, 75% to 90% seen once, with 5% to 6.5% in the top ten. V lost 2 bases, J lost 2 bases, and 13 bases lay in between. The germline V gene has CDR1 MNHNS and CDR2 SASEGT. CDR3 length equals 16 residues. General observations from the study: Better recurrence-free survival went with HPV-responsive T-cell expansion in HPV16-positive patients. Candidate HPV-specific clones and E7-related TCR motifs grew in tumor during treatment.

The V and J genes are TRBV6-1 and TRBJ1-5; a weak D match, TRBD1 (5 bases). Sequences were derived from blood, sampled from a patient who underwent chemoradiotherapy. The TCR originated in a human donor with HPV-associated anogenital cancer. CDR3 protein: CASSESWGFGNQPQHF. In DNA, the CDR3 is TGTGCCAGCAGTGAATCATGGGGGTTTGGCAATCAGCCCCAGCATTTT.